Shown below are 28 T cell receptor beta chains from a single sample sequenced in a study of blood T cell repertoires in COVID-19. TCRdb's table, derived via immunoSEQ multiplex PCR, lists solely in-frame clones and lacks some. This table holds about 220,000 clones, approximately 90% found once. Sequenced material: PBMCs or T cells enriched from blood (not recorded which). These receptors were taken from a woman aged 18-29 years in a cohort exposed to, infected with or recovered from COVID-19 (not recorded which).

The CDR3 sequence: CASSSAGQGTEKLFF. CDR3 nucleotides: TGTGCCAGCAGCTCAGCCGGACAGGGGACTGAAAAACTGTTTTTT. The V and J genes are TRBV5-8 and TRBJ1-4; 9 nucleotides match TRBD1. The V segment lost 3 bases and the J segment 7 bases; nucleotides outside the gene matches: 7. CDR3 length: 15 amino acids. Germline V gene data show CDR1 as SGHTS and CDR2 as YDEGEE.

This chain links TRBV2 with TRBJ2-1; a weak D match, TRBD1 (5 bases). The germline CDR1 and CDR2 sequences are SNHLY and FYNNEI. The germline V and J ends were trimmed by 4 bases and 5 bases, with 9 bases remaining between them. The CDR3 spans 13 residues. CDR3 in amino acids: CASSGREDNEQFF. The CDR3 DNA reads TGTGCCAGCAGTGGCAGGGAAGACAATGAGCAGTTCTTC.

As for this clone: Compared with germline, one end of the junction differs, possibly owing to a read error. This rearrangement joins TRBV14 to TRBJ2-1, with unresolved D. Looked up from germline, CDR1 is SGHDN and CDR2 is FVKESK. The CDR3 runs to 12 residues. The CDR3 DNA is TGTGCCAGCAGCCAACCTTACAGTGAGCAGTTCTTC. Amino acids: CASSQPYSEQFF.

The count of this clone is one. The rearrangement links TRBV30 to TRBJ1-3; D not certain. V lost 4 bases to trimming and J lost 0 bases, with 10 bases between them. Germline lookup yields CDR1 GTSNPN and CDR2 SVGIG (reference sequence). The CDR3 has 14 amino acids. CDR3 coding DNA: TGTGCCTGGAAAGCGGTTCTCTCTGGAAACACCATATATTTT. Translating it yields CAWKAVLSGNTIYF.

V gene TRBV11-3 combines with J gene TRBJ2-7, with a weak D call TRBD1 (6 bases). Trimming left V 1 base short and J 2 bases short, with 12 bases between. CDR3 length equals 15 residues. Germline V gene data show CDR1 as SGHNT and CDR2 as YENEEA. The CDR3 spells CASSLVTGPPYEQYF. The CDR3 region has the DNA TGTGCCAGCAGCTTAGTCACAGGGCCCCCCTACGAGCAGTACTTC.

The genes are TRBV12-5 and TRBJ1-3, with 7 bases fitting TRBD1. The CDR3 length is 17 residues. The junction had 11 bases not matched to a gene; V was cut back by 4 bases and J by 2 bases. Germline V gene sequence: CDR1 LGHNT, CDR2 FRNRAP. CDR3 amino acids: CASGSQVSGGAGNTIYF. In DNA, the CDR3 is TGTGCTAGTGGTTCGCAGGTATCAGGGGGAGCTGGAAACACCATATATTTT.

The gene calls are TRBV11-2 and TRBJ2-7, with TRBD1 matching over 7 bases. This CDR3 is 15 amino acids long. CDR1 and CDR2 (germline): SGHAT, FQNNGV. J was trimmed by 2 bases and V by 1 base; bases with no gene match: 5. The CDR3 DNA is TGTGCCAGCAGCTTAGTGACAGGGCCCCCCTACGAGCAGTACTTC. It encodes CASSLVTGPPYEQYF.

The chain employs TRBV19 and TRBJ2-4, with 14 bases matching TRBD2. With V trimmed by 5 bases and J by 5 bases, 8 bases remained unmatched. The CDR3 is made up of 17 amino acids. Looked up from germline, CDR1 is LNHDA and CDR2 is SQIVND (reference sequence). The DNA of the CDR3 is TGTGCCAGTAGTGAGAGCCGACTAGCGGGGGGGGAAAACATTCAGTACTTC. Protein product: CASSESRLAGGENIQYF.

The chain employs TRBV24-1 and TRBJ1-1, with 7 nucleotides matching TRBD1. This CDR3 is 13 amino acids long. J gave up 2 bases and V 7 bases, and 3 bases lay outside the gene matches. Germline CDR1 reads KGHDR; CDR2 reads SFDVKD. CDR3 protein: CATSRQGNTEAFF. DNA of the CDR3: TGTGCCACCAGCAGACAGGGAAACACTGAAGCTTTCTTT.

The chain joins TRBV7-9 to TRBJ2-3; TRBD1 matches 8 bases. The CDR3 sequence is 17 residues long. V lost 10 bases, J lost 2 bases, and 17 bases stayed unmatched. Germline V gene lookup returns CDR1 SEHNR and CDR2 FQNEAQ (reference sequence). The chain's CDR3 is CAIGPPDREINTDTQYF. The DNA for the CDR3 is TGTGCCATCGGGCCCCCGGACAGGGAGATAAACACAGATACGCAGTATTTT.

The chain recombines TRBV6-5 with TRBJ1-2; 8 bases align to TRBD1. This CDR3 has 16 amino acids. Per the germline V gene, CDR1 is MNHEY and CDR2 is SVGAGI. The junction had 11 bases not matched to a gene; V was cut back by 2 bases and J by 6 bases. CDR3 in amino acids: CASSYGPDRAGDGYTF. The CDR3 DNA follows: TGTGCCAGCAGTTACGGCCCGGACAGGGCAGGCGATGGCTACACCTTC.

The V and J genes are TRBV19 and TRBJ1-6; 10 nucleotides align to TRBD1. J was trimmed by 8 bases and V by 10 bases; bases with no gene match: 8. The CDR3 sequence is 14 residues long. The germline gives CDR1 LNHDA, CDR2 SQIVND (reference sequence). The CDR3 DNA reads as TGTGCCACCAAACCCGGGACAGGGGATTCACCCCTCCACTTT. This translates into CATKPGTGDSPLHF.

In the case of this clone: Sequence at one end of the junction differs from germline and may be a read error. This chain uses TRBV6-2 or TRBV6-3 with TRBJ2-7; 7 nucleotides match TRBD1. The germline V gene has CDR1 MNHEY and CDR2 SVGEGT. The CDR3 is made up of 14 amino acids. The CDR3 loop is CASSHSPQGDEQYF. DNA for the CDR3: TGTGCCAGCAGTCACTCTCCCCAGGGGGACGAGCAGTACTTC.

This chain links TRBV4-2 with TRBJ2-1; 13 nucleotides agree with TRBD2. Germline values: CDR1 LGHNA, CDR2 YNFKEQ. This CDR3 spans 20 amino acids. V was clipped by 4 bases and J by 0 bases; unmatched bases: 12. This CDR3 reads CASSPDGLAGDLISYNEQFF. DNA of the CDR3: TGTGCCAGCAGCCCAGATGGACTAGCGGGAGATCTCATCTCCTACAATGAGCAGTTCTTC.

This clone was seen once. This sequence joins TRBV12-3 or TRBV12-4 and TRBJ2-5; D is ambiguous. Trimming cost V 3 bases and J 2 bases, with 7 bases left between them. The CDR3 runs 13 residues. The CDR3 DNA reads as TGTGCCAGCAGTTTGAATCTACAAGAGACCCAGTACTTC. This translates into CASSLNLQETQYF.

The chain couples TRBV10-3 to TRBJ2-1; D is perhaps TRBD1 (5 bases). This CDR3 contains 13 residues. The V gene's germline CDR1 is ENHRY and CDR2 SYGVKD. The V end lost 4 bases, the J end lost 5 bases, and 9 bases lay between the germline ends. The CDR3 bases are TGTGCCATCAGTGGAGACAGACACAATGAGCAGTTCTTC. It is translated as CAISGDRHNEQFF.

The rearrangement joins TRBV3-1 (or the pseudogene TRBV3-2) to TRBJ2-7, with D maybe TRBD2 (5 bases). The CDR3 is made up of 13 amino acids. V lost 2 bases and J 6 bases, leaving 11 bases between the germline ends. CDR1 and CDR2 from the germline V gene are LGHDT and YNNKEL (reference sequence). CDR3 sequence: CASSQSEGGEQYF. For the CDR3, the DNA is TGTGCCAGCAGCCAATCTGAGGGTGGCGAGCAGTACTTC.

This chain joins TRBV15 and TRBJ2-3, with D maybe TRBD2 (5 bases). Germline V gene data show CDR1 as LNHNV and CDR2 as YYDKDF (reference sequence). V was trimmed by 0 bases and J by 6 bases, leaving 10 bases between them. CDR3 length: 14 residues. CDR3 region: CATSRDGELDTQYF. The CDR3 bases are TGTGCCACCAGCAGAGATGGGGAGCTGGATACGCAGTATTTT.

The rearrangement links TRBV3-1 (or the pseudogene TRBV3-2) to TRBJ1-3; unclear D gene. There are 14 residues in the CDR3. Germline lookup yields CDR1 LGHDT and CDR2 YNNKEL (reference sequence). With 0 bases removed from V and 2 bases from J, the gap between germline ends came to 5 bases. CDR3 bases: TGTGCCAGCAGCCAAGACGGGGCTGGAAACACCATATATTTT. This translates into CASSQDGAGNTIYF.

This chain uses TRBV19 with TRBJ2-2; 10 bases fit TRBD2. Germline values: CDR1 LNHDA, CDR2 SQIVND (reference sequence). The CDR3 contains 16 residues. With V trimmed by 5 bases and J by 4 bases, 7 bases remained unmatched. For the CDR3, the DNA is TGTGCCAGTAGTTGGGATAGCGGGGGGTTCACCGGGGAGCTGTTTTTT. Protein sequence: CASSWDSGGFTGELFF.

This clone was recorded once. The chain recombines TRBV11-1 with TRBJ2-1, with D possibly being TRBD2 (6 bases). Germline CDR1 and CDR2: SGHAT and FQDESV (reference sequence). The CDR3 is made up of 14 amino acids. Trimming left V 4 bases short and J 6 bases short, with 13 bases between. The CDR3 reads CASSSRQRANEQFF. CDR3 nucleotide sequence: TGTGCCAGCAGCTCTCGACAGCGGGCCAATGAGCAGTTCTTC.

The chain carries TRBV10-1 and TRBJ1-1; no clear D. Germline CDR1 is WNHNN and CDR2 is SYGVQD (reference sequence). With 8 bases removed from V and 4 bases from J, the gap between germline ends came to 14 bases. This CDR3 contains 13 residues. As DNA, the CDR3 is TGCGCCAGCCGAGATTCCTCGGGCACTGAAGCTTTCTTT. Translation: CASRDSSGTEAFF.

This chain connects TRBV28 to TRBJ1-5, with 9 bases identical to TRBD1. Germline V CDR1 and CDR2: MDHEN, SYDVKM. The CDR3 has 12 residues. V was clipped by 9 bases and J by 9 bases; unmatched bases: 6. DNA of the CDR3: TGTGCCAGTACAGGGGGCAACGCGCCCCAGCATTTT. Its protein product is CASTGGNAPQHF.

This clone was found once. CDR3 residues: CASSYGQANTEAFF. DNA for the CDR3: TGTGCCAGCAGTTACGGGCAGGCGAACACTGAAGCTTTCTTT. The V and J genes are TRBV6-5 and TRBJ1-1; D is undetermined. The germline V and J ends were trimmed by 2 bases and 1 base, with 8 bases remaining between them. The CDR3 totals 14 residues. Germline V gene sequence: CDR1 MNHEY, CDR2 SVGAGI.

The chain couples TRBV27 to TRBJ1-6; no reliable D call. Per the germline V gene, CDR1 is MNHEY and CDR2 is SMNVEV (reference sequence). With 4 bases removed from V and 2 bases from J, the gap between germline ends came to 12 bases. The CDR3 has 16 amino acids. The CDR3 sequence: CASSYRPGTYNSPLHF. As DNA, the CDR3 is TGTGCCAGCAGTTACAGACCGGGAACCTATAATTCACCCCTCCACTTT.

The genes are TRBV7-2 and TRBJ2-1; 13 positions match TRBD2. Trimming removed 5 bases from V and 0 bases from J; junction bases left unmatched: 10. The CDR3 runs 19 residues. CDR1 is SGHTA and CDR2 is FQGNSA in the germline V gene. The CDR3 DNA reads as TGTGCCAGCAGCACAACGGGACTAGCGGGGCCCAGCTCCTACAATGAGCAGTTCTTC. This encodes CASSTTGLAGPSSYNEQFF.

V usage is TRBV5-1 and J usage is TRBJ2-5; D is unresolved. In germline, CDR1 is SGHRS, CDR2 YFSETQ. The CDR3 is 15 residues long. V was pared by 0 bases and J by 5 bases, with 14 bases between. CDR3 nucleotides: TGCGCCAGCAGCTTGGCCCCAGGTGGTGCGGAGACCCAGTACTTC. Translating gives CASSLAPGGAETQYF.

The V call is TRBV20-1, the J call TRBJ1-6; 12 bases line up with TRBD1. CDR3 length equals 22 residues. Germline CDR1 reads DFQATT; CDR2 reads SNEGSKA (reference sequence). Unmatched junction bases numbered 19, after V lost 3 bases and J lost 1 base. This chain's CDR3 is CSASRGPGQGASGRSYNSPLHF. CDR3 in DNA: TGCAGTGCTAGTAGGGGGCCGGGACAGGGGGCTTCAGGAAGGTCCTATAATTCACCCCTCCACTTT.